This T cell receptor (beta chain) was recorded in a study of cytomegalovirus exposure and HLA in healthy donors. About the research overall: Most donors, 80% to 90% of over 350 genotyped, fell in the Caucasian-associated ancestry cluster.

Notes on this clone: What it binds is unknown.

Primers: 60 Vbeta forward and 13 Jbeta reverse. Sequenced by immunoSEQ multiplex PCR; TCRdb stores in-frame clones only, minus some. The data show some 110,000 clones, with 76% seen just once and roughly 4.9% held by the top ten. Findings of the study overall: In a later analysis, a genetic analysis reported fewer productive-TCR N-insertions in an Asian-associated ancestry cluster than the cohort average.

Germline V CDR1 and CDR2: MNHNY, SVGAGI (reference sequence). With 6 bases clipped from V and 3 bases from J, the junction kept 8 bases outside the gene matches. CDR3 length: 15 residues. The J gene is TRBJ1-5, the V gene TRBV6-6; 7 bases align to TRBD1. The clonotype originates from a young woman in good health and CMV-seropositive. Source material: PBMCs. CDR3 nucleotides: TGTGCCAGCAGACTCACCGGGACAGACAATCAGCCCCAGCATTTT. Amino acids: CASRLTGTDNQPQHF.